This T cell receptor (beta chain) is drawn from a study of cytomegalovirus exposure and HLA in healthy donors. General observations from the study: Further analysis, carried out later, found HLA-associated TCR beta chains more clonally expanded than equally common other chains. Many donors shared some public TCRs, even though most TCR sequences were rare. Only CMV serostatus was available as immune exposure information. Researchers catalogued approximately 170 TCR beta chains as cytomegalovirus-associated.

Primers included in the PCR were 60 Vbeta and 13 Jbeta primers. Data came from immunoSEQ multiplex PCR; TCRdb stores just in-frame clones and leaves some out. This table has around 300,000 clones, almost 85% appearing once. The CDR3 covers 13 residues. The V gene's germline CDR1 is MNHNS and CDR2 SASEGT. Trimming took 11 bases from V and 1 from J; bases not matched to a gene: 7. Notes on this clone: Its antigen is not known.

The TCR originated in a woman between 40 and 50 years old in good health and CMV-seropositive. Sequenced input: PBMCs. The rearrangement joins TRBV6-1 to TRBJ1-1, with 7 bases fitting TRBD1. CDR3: CAGQTGENTEAFF. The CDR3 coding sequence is TGTGCCGGACAAACAGGGGAGAACACTGAAGCTTTCTTT.